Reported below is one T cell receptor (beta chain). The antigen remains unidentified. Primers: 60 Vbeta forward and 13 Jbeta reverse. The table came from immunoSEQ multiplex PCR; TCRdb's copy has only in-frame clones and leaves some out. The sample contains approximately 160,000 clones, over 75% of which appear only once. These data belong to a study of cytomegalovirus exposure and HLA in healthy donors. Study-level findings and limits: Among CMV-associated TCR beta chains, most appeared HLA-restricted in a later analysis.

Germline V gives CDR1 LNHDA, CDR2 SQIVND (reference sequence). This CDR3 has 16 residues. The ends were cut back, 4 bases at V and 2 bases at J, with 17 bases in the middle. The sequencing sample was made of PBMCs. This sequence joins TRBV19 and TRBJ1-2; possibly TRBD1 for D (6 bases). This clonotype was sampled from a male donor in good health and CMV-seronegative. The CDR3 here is CASSKRADRPNYGYTF. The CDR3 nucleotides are TGTGCCAGTAGTAAAAGGGCGGACAGACCCAACTATGGCTACACCTTC.